The following is a T cell receptor (beta chain) sequence with its context. These data are taken from a study of blood T cell repertoires in COVID-19. Study context: Collection of acute and convalescent COVID-19 samples took place in the United States, Italy and Spain. PBMCs, B-cell-depleted T cells, or T cells were the source of the cDNA or gDNA that made up the material.

The authors' processing: Amplifying reference gene primers gave estimates of nucleated cell counts. Generated by immunoSEQ multiplex PCR, the TCRdb table keeps only in-frame clones and is missing some. V, J and clone size reflect that table, while D and trimming were determined from the DNA. The sample has roughly 200,000 clones, roughly 80% seen once. Patients in Seattle were enrolled during active infection, then followed longitudinally. V was pared by 0 bases and J by 8 bases, with 7 bases between. Germline CDR1 reads ENHRY; CDR2 reads SYGVKD. The CDR3 loop spans 12 amino acids. The chain uses TRBV10-3 and TRBJ1-1; D ambiguous. The source of this sequence is a woman older than 75 with COVID-19, enrolled during active disease. Sequencing input: peripheral blood. The DNA of the CDR3 is TGTGCCATCAGTGAGTCGGGGAGAGAAGCTTTCTTT. It encodes CAISESGREAFF.